This T cell receptor (beta chain) was found in a study of blood T cells in healthy people across ages. Notes on the study in general: Roughly linear declines in TCR beta diversity per million T cells occurred with age.

With a J-beta primer mix and a sample-barcoded 5' primer, a second PCR ran about 7 to 12 cycles. A template-switch adaptor with 12 random nucleotides tagged each cDNA molecule. TCRdb fed the 5' RACE reads into MiXCR, producing one record per CDR3 protein. The sample carries 1.5 million to 2 million distinct CDR3 sequences, roughly 30% recorded once. Sample donors were healthy Caucasian individuals that came from Russia, aged roughly 6 to 95. PBMCs were isolated at a quantity of at least 6 million per sample. The CDR3 extends over 15 amino acids. The V end was cut by 5 bases, the J end by 0 bases, with 10 bases between. Points on this clonotype: What it binds is not known.

Sequenced material: blood. The V call is TRBV12-3 or TRBV12-4, the J call TRBJ1-4, with D possibly TRBD1 on 5 matching bases. The source is a woman in her twenties or thirties in good health. For the CDR3, the DNA is TGTGCCAGCAGTCAGGGCGGGACAACTAATGAAAAACTGTTTTTT. Its protein is CASSQGGTTNEKLFF.